The 25 T cell receptor beta chains listed next were all sequenced from one sample in a study of shared clonotypes between healthy human individuals. Clones were read by immunoSEQ multiplex PCR, and TCRdb kept only the in-frame ones, dropping some. The repertoire holds over 400,000 clones, about 72% seen once, with about 12% in the top ten. The specimen was PBMCs. These receptors were obtained from a woman in her forties in good health. Some clones in this sample may be carry-over from other donors' samples.

CDR3 residues: CASSLTSGNTIYF. The DNA of the CDR3 is TGTGCCAGCAGTTTAACCTCTGGAAACACCATATATTTT. The chain uses TRBV27 and TRBJ1-3; D gene unclear. Germline V gene data show CDR1 as MNHEY and CDR2 as SMNVEV (reference sequence). This CDR3 comprises 13 residues. The V end lost 2 bases, the J end lost 0 bases, and 2 bases lay between the germline ends.

In this sample, this clone turned up a few times. The rearrangement joins TRBV28 to TRBJ2-7; tentatively, D is TRBD2 (6 bases). V was clipped by 5 bases and J by 4 bases, with 15 bases between them. The CDR3 runs 14 residues. Germline V gene lookup returns CDR1 MDHEN and CDR2 SYDVKM. In DNA, the CDR3 is TGTGCCAGCAGTGGAGGGACCCTAAGATACGAGCAGTACTTC. Protein sequence: CASSGGTLRYEQYF.

A remark on this clone: Additional DNA sequences in this sample encode the identical CDR3. V is TRBV28 and J is TRBJ1-1; D is ambiguous. Trimming took off 3 bases at V and 1 base at J, with 6 bases between the two ends. The CDR3 has 13 residues. Germline CDR1 and CDR2: MDHEN and SYDVKM. The CDR3 loop is CASSLAANTEAFF. DNA of the CDR3: TGTGCCAGCAGTTTGGCAGCGAACACTGAAGCTTTCTTT.

The chain links TRBV7-9 to TRBJ1-5; TRBD1 matches at 8 bases. The CDR3 is 13 amino acids. Trimming cost V 3 bases and J 6 bases; bases outside gene matches: 1. Germline V lookup: CDR1 SEHNR, CDR2 FQNEAQ (reference sequence). CDR3 nucleotides: TGTGCCAGCAGCTTCGGGACAGGTCAGCCCCAGCATTTT. It codes for CASSFGTGQPQHF.

This clone was found a few times. This chain joins TRBV9 and TRBJ2-7; 8 bases map to TRBD1. The germline V gene has CDR1 SGDLS and CDR2 YYNGEE. The J segment lost 3 bases and the V segment lost 4 bases, leaving 9 bases of the junction unmatched. This CDR3 is built from 15 residues. This chain's CDR3 is CASSPWTGRNYEQYF. The CDR3 DNA reads as TGTGCCAGCAGCCCCTGGACAGGGCGTAACTACGAGCAGTACTTC.

Worth noting for this clone: This likely stems from a read error, as it lies one base from a far larger clone. The CDR3 loop reads CASSGTGVGLAGELFF. The DNA of the CDR3 is TGTGCCAGCTCCGGGACAGGGGTCGGTCTCGCCGGGGAGCTGTTTTTT. V is TRBV2 and J is TRBJ2-2; 10 bases map to TRBD1. The V and J ends lost 8 bases and 6 bases, in that order; junction bases with no gene match: 12. The CDR3 covers 16 residues. Germline lookup yields CDR1 SNHLY and CDR2 FYNNEI.

The chain carries TRBV9 and TRBJ2-7, with 8 bases matching TRBD1. J was trimmed by 4 bases and V by 4 bases; bases with no gene match: 10. CDR3 length: 15 residues. In germline, CDR1 is SGDLS, CDR2 YYNGEE. The CDR3 sequence is CASSPGTGLGYEQYF. CDR3 coding DNA: TGTGCCAGCAGCCCCGGGACAGGATTAGGGTACGAGCAGTACTTC.

The chain combines TRBV4-2 with TRBJ2-7; TRBD1 matches at 7 bases. V lost 0 bases to trimming and J lost 4 bases; unmatched junction nucleotides: 6. Germline CDR1 and CDR2: LGHNA and YNFKEQ. This CDR3 has 15 residues. The CDR3 reads CASSQEEGAGYEQYF. CDR3 coding DNA: TGTGCCAGCAGCCAAGAAGAGGGGGCTGGGTACGAGCAGTACTTC.

The chain carries TRBV28 and TRBJ2-3; the D gene is possibly TRBD1 (5 bases). The V and J ends lost 8 bases and 2 bases respectively, with 20 bases between them. The CDR3 length is 16 residues. Germline V lookup: CDR1 MDHEN, CDR2 SYDVKM. The CDR3 nucleotides read TGTGCCAGCCGTGCGTGGGGCAGGGATTCCACAGATACGCAGTATTTT. This sequence encodes CASRAWGRDSTDTQYF.

The chain couples TRBV15 to TRBJ2-2, with D unresolved. Germline lookup yields CDR1 LNHNV and CDR2 YYDKDF (reference sequence). CDR3 length: 13 amino acids. The V end lost 0 bases, the J end lost 6 bases, and 5 bases lay between the germline ends. The CDR3 protein is CATSRDRPGELFF. Written as DNA, the CDR3 is TGTGCCACCAGCAGAGATCGACCCGGGGAGCTGTTTTTT.

This chain uses TRBV28 with TRBJ1-5; a weak D match, TRBD1 (5 bases). The germline V and J ends were trimmed by 7 bases and 2 bases, with 18 bases remaining between them. From germline, CDR1 is MDHEN and CDR2 SYDVKM. The CDR3 extends over 16 amino acids. CDR3 nucleotides: TGTGCCAGCACTAAGTCGGGGGGTTCTGGCAATCAGCCCCAGCATTTT. Translating it yields CASTKSGGSGNQPQHF.

Comment on this clone: Other DNA sequences within the sample encode an identical CDR3. The chain carries TRBV6-6 and TRBJ2-5; D tentatively reads TRBD1 or TRBD2 (5 bases each). This CDR3 is 15 amino acids long. CDR1 MNHNY and CDR2 SVGAGI come from the germline V gene (reference sequence). Between the trimmed V and J ends, which lost 0 bases and 1 base, there was a span of 9 bases. DNA of the CDR3: TGTGCCAGCAGTTACTCGAGGGGAACCCAAGAGACCCAGTACTTC. It translates to CASSYSRGTQETQYF.

This chain joins TRBV19 and TRBJ2-3, with D maybe TRBD2 (7 bases). V shed 6 bases and J shed 4 bases, with 14 bases lying between them. Germline CDR1 is LNHDA and CDR2 is SQIVND (reference sequence). This CDR3 spans 14 amino acids. CDR3 in DNA: TGTGCCAGTAGGTGGCGGGGGCGCTCAGATACGCAGTATTTT. As protein: CASRWRGRSDTQYF.

The chain joins TRBV2 to TRBJ2-5, with 11 bases fitting TRBD2. Germline values: CDR1 SNHLY, CDR2 FYNNEI. The CDR3 extends over 15 amino acids. V lost 3 bases and J lost 5; bases outside the gene matches: 5. This CDR3 reads CASSDRASGRETQYF. CDR3 in DNA: TGTGCCAGCAGTGATAGGGCTAGCGGGAGGGAGACCCAGTACTTC.

A single count supports this clone. V gene TRBV27 combines with J gene TRBJ2-2; D uncertain. CDR1 is MNHEY, CDR2 SMNVEV, per germline (reference sequence). With 7 bases removed from V and 7 bases from J, the gap between germline ends came to 10 bases. This CDR3 comprises 12 residues. This CDR3 reads CASTGVGGELFF. The CDR3 coding sequence is TGTGCCAGCACGGGCGTGGGCGGGGAGCTGTTTTTT.

This chain joins TRBV30 and TRBJ2-7; D is uncertain. V was pared by 2 bases and J by 3 bases, with 11 bases between. CDR1 and CDR2 from the germline V gene are GTSNPN and SVGIG (reference sequence). This CDR3 comprises 13 residues. The CDR3 reads CAWSKTGGYEQYF. CDR3 sequence (DNA): TGTGCCTGGAGTAAAACTGGCGGCTACGAGCAGTACTTC.

The chain is built from TRBV18 and TRBJ2-5, with TRBD2 identical over 9 bases. The CDR3 totals 20 residues. V was clipped by 2 bases and J by 2 bases; unmatched bases: 18. Germline lookup yields CDR1 KGHSH and CDR2 LQKENI. The CDR3 loop reads CASSPDIRRGTSGLQETQYF. DNA of the CDR3: TGTGCCAGCTCACCAGATATCCGTAGGGGAACTAGCGGGCTTCAAGAGACCCAGTACTTC. Supplemented by reference TRBV18 and TRBJ2-5, the full variable domain reads NAGVMQNPRHLVRRRGQEARLRCSPMKGHSHVYWYRQLPEEGLKFMVYLQKENIIDESGMPKERFSAEFPKEGPSILRIQQVVRGDSAAYFCASSPDIRRGTSGLQETQYFGPGTRLLVL.

The chain joins TRBV2 to TRBJ2-7; possibly TRBD1 or TRBD2 for D (7 bases each). The germline CDR1 and CDR2 sequences are SNHLY and FYNNEI. The CDR3 has 12 amino acids. The V and J ends lost 5 bases and 6 bases respectively, with 11 bases between them. CDR3 residues: CASSTGEGEQYF. CDR3 coding DNA: TGTGCCAGCAGTACAGGGGAGGGCGAGCAGTACTTC.

The chain joins TRBV2 to TRBJ1-5, with D uncertain. The CDR3 contains 13 residues. Between the trimmed V and J ends, which lost 7 bases and 0 bases, there was a span of 7 bases. Germline-derived CDR1 and CDR2 are SNHLY and FYNNEI. CDR3 protein: CASTIGSNQPQHF. Written as DNA, the CDR3 is TGTGCCAGCACTATCGGTAGCAATCAGCCCCAGCATTTT.

The genes are TRBV4-2 and TRBJ2-7; 10 nucleotides agree with TRBD1. CDR1 is LGHNA and CDR2 is YNFKEQ in the germline V gene. V lost 3 bases and J lost 2; bases outside the gene matches: 4. This CDR3 comprises 15 residues. CDR3 DNA: TGTGCCAGCAGCCAGGAGACAGGGGGCGCCTACGAGCAGTACTTC. It encodes CASSQETGGAYEQYF.

Comments on this clone: In the same sample, other DNA sequences code for this CDR3. The chain employs TRBV7-2 and TRBJ2-2, with D uncertain. This CDR3 spans 14 amino acids. V was trimmed by 0 bases and J by 2 bases, leaving 4 bases between them. Germline assignment: CDR1 SGHTA and CDR2 FQGNSA. Written as DNA, the CDR3 is TGTGCCAGCAGCTTAGCGGGTAACACCGGGGAGCTGTTTTTT. This codes for CASSLAGNTGELFF.

The table lists this clone with many counts. The CDR3 loop is CASNLRGGTEAFF. For the CDR3, the DNA is TGCGCCAGCAACCTCCGGGGGGGCACTGAAGCTTTCTTT. The chain recombines TRBV5-1 with TRBJ1-1; tentatively, D is TRBD1 (5 bases). The CDR3 totals 13 residues. Trimming stripped 6 bases from V and 4 bases from J, with 13 bases between. Germline V gene data show CDR1 as SGHRS and CDR2 as YFSETQ.

Only a few counts were recorded for this clone. Other DNA sequences of this sample code for an identical CDR3. The chain has TRBV11-2 and TRBJ2-7; 8 bases are shared with TRBD1. CDR1 SGHAT and CDR2 FQNNGV come from the germline V gene. The CDR3 sequence is 13 residues long. Unmatched junction bases numbered 4, after V lost 3 bases and J lost 6 bases. The CDR3 loop is CASSFQGAGEQYF. Written as DNA, the CDR3 is TGTGCCAGCAGCTTCCAGGGGGCGGGCGAGCAGTACTTC.

The chain combines TRBV28 with TRBJ1-5; TRBD1 agrees at 7 bases. Germline CDR1 is MDHEN and CDR2 is SYDVKM. The CDR3 runs to 13 residues. J was trimmed by 3 bases and V by 7 bases; bases with no gene match: 3. Here the CDR3 DNA reads TGTGCCAGCACCGGGACAGTCAATCAGCCCCAGCATTTT. Translating it yields CASTGTVNQPQHF. Full variable domain (missing parts from reference TRBV28 and TRBJ1-5): DVKVTQSSRYLVKRTGEKVFLECVQDMDHENMFWYRQDPGLGLRLIYFSYDVKMKEKGDIPEGYSVSREKKERFSLILESASTNQTSMYLCASTGTVNQPQHFGDGTRLSIL.

The chain links TRBV4-1 to TRBJ2-7; 7 nucleotides align to TRBD2. Germline values: CDR1 MGHRA, CDR2 YSYEKL. V was pared by 6 bases and J by 0 bases, with 5 bases of the junction left unmatched. CDR3 length: 14 residues. CDR3 nucleotides: TGCGCCAGCAGTCTAGCGGCGAACTCCTACGAGCAGTACTTC. As protein: CASSLAANSYEQYF.